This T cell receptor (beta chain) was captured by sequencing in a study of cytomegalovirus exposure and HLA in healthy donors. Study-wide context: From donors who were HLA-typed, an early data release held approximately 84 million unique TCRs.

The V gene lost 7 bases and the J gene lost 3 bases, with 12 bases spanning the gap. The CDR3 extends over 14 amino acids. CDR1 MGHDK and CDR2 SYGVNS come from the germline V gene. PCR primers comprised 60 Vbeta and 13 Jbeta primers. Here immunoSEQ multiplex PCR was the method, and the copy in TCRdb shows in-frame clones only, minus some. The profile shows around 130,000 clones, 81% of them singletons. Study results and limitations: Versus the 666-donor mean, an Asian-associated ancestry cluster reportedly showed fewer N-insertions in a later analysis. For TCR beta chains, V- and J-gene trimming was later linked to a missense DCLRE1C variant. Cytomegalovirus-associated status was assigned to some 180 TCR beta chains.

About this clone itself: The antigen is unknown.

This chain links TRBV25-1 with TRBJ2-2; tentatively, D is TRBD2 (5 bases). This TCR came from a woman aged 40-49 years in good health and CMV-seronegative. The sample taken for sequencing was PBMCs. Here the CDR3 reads CASIEKGDTGELFF. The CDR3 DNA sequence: TGTGCCAGCATCGAGAAGGGAGACACCGGGGAGCTGTTTTTT.